The subject of this entry is one T cell receptor (beta chain). Germline V gene data show CDR1 as MNHEY and CDR2 as SMNVEV (reference sequence). V dropped 5 bases and J dropped 5; count of bases not matched to a gene: 5. The CDR3 is 15 residues long. The data derive from a study of cytomegalovirus exposure and HLA in healthy donors. Use of 60 Vbeta and 13 Jbeta primers characterized the PCR. Repertoires were generated with immunoSEQ multiplex PCR, while TCRdb's copy carries only in-frame clones and drops some. The sample holds roughly 100,000 clones, over 65% seen once. This TCR was recovered from a man aged 40-50 years in good health and CMV-seropositive. The sample consisted of PBMCs. The J gene is TRBJ2-1, the V gene TRBV27, with TRBD2 matching over 11 bases. The CDR3 DNA reads as TGTGCCAGCAGTCCGGGACTAGCGGACAACAATGAGCAGTTCTTC. The encoded protein is CASSPGLADNNEQFF.